This T cell receptor (beta chain) was recovered during a study of Graves' ophthalmopathy and Graves' hyperthyroidism. General study results and limits: Blood also carried most expanded thyroid clonotypes exceeding 0.001 frequency. Ophthalmopathy progression prediction by the model yielded a sensitivity of about 70% and a specificity of 72.22%.

This CDR3 has 15 residues. Germline CDR1 reads DFQATT; CDR2 reads SNEGSKA (reference sequence). The V end was cut by 0 bases, the J end by 6 bases, with 15 bases between. This clonotype occurred many times. Its antigen is undetermined. Researchers took RNA transcripts and amplified TCR beta CDR3 regions from them. First-round RT-PCR employed HTBI primers, with a second-round multiplex PCR after it. TCRdb independently ran MiXCR on the multiplex PCR reads; one entry per CDR3 protein. The sample has hundreds of thousands of distinct CDR3 sequences, under 15% seen once. The source of the PBMCs was less than 12 ml of fresh peripheral blood.

The receptor's source is a woman between 25 and 40 years old with Graves' ophthalmopathy. This chain joins TRBV20-1 and TRBJ1-5, with D tentatively TRBD1 (5 bases). The sample taken for sequencing was blood. CDR3 loop: CSARDPAGLSQPQHF. CDR3 DNA: TGCAGTGCTAGAGATCCGGCAGGGTTGTCTCAGCCCCAGCATTTT.